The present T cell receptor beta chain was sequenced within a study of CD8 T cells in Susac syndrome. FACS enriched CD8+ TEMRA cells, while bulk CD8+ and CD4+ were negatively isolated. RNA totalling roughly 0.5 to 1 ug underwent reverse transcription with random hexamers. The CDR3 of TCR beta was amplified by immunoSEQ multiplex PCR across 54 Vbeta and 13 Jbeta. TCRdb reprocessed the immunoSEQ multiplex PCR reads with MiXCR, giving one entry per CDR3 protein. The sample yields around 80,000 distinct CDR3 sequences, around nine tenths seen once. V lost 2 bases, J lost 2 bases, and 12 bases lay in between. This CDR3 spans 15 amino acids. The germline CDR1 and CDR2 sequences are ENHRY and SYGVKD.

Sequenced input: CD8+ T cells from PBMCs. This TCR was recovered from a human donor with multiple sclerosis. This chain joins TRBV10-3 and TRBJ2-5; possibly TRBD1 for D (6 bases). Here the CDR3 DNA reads TGTGCCATCAGTGAGGGACAGCCGACACAAGAGACCCAGTACTTC. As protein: CAISEGQPTQETQYF.